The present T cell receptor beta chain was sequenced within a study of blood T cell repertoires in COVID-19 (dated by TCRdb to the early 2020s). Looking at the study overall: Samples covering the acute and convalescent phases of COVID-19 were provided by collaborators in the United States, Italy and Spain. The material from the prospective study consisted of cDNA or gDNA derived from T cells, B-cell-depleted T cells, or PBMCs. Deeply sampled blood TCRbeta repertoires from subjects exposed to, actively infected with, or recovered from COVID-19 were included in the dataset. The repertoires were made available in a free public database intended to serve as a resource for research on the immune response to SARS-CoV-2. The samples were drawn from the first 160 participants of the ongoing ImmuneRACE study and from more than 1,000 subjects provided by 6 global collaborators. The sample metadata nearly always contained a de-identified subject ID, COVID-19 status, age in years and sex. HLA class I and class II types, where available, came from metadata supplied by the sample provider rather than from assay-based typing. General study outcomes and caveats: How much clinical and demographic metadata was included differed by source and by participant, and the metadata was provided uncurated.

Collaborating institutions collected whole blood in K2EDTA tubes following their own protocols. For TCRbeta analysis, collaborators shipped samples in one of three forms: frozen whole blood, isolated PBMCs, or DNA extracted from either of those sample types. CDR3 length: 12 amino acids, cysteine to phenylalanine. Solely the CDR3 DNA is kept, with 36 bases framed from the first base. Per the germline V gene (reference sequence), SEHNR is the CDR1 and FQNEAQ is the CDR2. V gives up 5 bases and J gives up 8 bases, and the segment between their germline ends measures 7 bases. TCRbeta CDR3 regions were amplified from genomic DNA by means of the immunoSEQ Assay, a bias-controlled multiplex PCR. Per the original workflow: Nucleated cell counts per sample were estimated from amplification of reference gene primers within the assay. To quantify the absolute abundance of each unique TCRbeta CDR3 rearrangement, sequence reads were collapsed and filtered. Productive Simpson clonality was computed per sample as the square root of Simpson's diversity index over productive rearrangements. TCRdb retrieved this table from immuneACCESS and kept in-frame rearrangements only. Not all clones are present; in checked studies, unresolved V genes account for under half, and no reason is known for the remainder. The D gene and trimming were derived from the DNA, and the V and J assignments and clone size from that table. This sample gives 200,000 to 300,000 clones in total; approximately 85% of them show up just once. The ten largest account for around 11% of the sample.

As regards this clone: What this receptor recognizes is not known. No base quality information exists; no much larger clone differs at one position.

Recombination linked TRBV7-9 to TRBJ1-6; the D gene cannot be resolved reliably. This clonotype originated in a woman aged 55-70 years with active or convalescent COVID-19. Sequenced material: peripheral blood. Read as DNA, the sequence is TGTGCCAGCAGCCTTCAGGATTCACCCCTCCACTTT. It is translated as CASSLQDSPLHF.